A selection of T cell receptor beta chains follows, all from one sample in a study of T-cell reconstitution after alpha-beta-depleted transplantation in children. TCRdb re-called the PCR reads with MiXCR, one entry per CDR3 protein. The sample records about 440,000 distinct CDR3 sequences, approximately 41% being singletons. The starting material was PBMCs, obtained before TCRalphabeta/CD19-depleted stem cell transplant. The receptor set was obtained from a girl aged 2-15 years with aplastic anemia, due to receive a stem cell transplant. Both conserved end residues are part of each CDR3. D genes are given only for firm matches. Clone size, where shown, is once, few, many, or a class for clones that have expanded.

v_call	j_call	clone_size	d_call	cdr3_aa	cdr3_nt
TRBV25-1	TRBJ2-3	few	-	CASSERGHTDTQYF	TGTGCCAGCAGTGAGAGGGGCCACACAGATACGCAGTATTTT
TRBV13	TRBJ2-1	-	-	CASSPRTGSRTTYNEQFF	TGTGCCAGCAGCCCCCGAACGGGGTCGAGAACAACCTACAATGAGCAGTTCTTC
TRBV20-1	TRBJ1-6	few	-	CSARDKSGGSPLHF	TGCAGTGCTAGAGATAAGTCAGGTGGATCACCCCTCCACTTT
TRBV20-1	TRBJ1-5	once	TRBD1	CSARDRALRGQPQHF	TGCAGTGCTAGGGACAGGGCCTTACGGGGGCAGCCCCAGCATTTT
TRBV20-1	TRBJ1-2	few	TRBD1	CSARGRTGPGYTF	TGCAGTGCTAGAGGTCGGACAGGGCCAGGCTACACCTTC
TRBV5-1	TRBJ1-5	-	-	CASREDSNQPQHF	TGCGCCAGCAGGGAGGATAGCAATCAGCCCCAGCATTTT
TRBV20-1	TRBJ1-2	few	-	CSADRDRSYGYTF	TGCAGTGCAGACCGGGACCGATCCTATGGCTACACCTTC
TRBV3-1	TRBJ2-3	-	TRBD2	CASSHRTSGYTDTQYF	TGTGCCAGCAGCCACCGGACTAGCGGGTACACAGATACGCAGTATTTT
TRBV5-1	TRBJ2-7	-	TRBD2	CASSLAMSGGLSGEQYF	TGCGCCAGCAGCTTGGCCATGAGCGGGGGGCTCTCCGGAGAGCAGTACTTC
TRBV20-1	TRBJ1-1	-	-	CSARVPGAHTEAFF	TGCAGTGCTAGAGTACCAGGGGCCCACACTGAAGCTTTCTTT
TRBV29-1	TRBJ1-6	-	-	CSVSGDPNSPLHF	TGCAGCGTCTCCGGGGATCCTAATTCACCCCTCCACTTT
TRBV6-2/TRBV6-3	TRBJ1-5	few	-	CASRRPTGSNQPQHF	TGTGCCAGCAGACGCCCGACAGGAAGCAATCAGCCCCAGCATTTT
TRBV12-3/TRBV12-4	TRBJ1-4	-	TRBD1	CASSPPDRSNEKLFF	TGTGCCAGCAGTCCCCCGGACAGGTCGAACGAAAAACTGTTTTTT
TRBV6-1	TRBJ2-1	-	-	CASGQGTNEQFF	TGTGCCAGCGGTCAAGGAACCAATGAGCAGTTCTTC
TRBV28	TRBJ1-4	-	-	CASSWSGPGEKLFF	TGTGCCAGCAGTTGGTCGGGCCCCGGGGAAAAACTGTTTTTT
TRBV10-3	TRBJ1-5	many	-	CAISGAGNQPQHF	TGTGCCATCAGTGGGGCGGGGAATCAGCCCCAGCATTTT
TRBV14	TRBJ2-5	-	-	CASSQDPEETQYF	TGTGCCAGCAGCCAAGATCCGGAGGAGACCCAGTACTTC
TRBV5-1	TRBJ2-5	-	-	CASIFGDPREETQYF	TGCGCCAGCATCTTCGGGGACCCTAGGGAAGAGACCCAGTACTTC
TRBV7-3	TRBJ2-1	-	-	CASSLGLKNEQFF	TGTGCCAGCAGCTTAGGACTCAAGAATGAGCAGTTCTTC
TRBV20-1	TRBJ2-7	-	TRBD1	CSARAGGLDRGLGQYF	TGCAGTGCTAGAGCCGGGGGCTTGGACAGGGGGCTCGGGCAGTACTTC
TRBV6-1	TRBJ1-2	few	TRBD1	CASTWDSGTFYGYTF	TGTGCCAGCACCTGGGACAGTGGGACATTCTATGGCTACACCTTC
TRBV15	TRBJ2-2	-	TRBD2	CATSVTSGGPNTGELFF	TGTGCCACCAGCGTGACTAGCGGGGGGCCGAACACCGGGGAGCTGTTTTTT
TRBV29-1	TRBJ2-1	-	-	CSVPQGSYEQFF	TGCAGCGTTCCCCAGGGATCGTATGAGCAGTTCTTC
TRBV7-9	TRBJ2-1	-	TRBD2	CASSVSGSRYNEQFF	TGTGCCAGCAGCGTCAGCGGGAGTCGCTACAATGAGCAGTTCTTC
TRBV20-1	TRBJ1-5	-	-	CSARVGGSNQPQHF	TGCAGTGCTAGAGTCGGAGGAAGCAATCAGCCCCAGCATTTT
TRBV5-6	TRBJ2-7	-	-	CASSLGTGKVLGEQYF	TGTGCCAGCAGCTTGGGTACAGGGAAAGTCTTGGGCGAGCAGTACTTC
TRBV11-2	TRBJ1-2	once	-	CASSLFGLWGSGYTF	TGTGCCAGCAGCTTATTTGGCCTGTGGGGGAGCGGCTACACCTTC